Below are 32 T cell receptor beta chains sequenced from a single sample in a study of regulatory T cells in long-lasting Graves disease (TCRdb year 2021). The label giving this sample's time point can be read as: newly diagnosed GD, antithyroid drugs for less than 3 months. RNA was extracted from PBMCs in TRIzol for both TCR sequencing and RNA sequencing. Receptors were amplified or captured by multiplex PCR. Sequencing was performed on an Illumina HiSeq 4000. TCR beta libraries were built with iRepertoire HTBI primers and Arm-PCR amplification of CDR3 regions. TCRdb applied fastp at Q25 and MiXCR to the public reads, then kept only in-frame beta chains. Every distinct CDR3 protein forms one entry, paired with its most common genes and DNA. The sample table records 200,000 to 250,000 distinct CDR3 sequences; around 20% of these occur just once. The ten largest account for 22% of the sample. Sequences were derived from peripheral blood mononuclear cells (PBMCs), sampled at new diagnosis, from a patient treated with antithyroid drugs. Receptors were obtained from a female donor with Graves disease.

This clonotype was recorded at least ten times. Mismatch with germline at one junction end may stem from a read error. The V and J genes are TRBV7-9 and TRBJ1-1; 8 bases fit TRBD1. CDR3 length: 16 residues. Germline values: CDR1 SEHNR, CDR2 FQNEAQ (reference sequence). CDR3 nucleotide sequence: TGCGCCAGCAGCCAAGGACAGGGAGTCATGAACACTGAAGCTTTCTTT. This gives the protein CASSQGQGVMNTEAFF.

This clonotype has at least ten counts. This chain's CDR3 is CASSQGVAGGLAREQYF. The CDR3 nucleotides read TGCGCCAGCAGCCAAGGCGTAGCGGGAGGATTAGCGCGCGAGCAGTACTTC. The rearrangement joins TRBV4-1 to TRBJ2-7; 10 bases are shared with TRBD2. V gave up 1 base and J gave up 6 bases; unmatched junction bases: 12. The germline V gene encodes CDR1 MGHRA and CDR2 YSYEKL. The CDR3 consists of 17 residues.

This clonotype showed up many times. The V gene is TRBV2, the J gene TRBJ1-6; D gene uncertain. V was cut by 7 bases and J by 0 bases, with 10 bases left in between. The CDR3 is 15 amino acids. Germline loops: CDR1 SNHLY, CDR2 FYNNEI. CDR3 sequence (DNA): TGTGCCAGCACGGTTCTAAGCTCCTATAATTCACCCCTCCACTTT. Encoded protein: CASTVLSSYNSPLHF.

This clonotype was observed at least ten times. V usage is TRBV29-1 and J usage is TRBJ2-5; a possible D gene is TRBD1 (5 bases). Germline V lookup: CDR1 SQVTM, CDR2 ANQGSEA. V dropped 3 bases and J dropped 4 bases, with 9 bases sitting between them. CDR3 size: 12 residues. The CDR3 sequence is CSVDQGRETQYF. The CDR3 nucleotides read TGCAGCGTTGACCAGGGCCGAGAGACCCAGTACTTC.

This clonotype has a count of ten or more. The chain combines TRBV20-1 with TRBJ1-5; TRBD1 aligns across 7 bases. V shed 0 bases and J 5 bases; nucleotides not matched to a gene: 10. Germline values: CDR1 DFQATT, CDR2 SNEGSKA (reference sequence). The CDR3 has 16 amino acids. CDR3 sequence: CSARDPRDRADQPQHF. CDR3 nucleotide sequence: TGCAGTGCTAGAGACCCACGCGACAGGGCCGATCAGCCCCAGCATTTT.

This clonotype was recorded at least ten times. The CDR3 protein is CASSLGRGELETQYF. For the CDR3, the DNA is TGTGCCAGCAGCTTAGGCAGGGGTGAATTGGAGACCCAGTACTTC. This sequence joins TRBV7-9 and TRBJ2-5, with D perhaps matching TRBD1 (6 bases). V gave up 1 base and J gave up 5 bases, with 14 bases separating them. The CDR3 length is 15 residues. In germline, CDR1 is SEHNR, CDR2 FQNEAQ (reference sequence). The variable domain in full, completed from reference TRBV7-9 and TRBJ2-5, reads DTGVSQNPRHKITKRGQNVTFRCDPISEHNRLYWYRQTLGQGPEFLTYFQNEAQLEKSRLLSDRFSAERPKGSFSTLEIQRTEQGDSAMYLCASSLGRGELETQYFGPGTRLLVL.

This clonotype was detected ten times or more. The chain carries TRBV30 and TRBJ2-5; D uncertain. The V end lost 2 bases, the J end lost 1 base, and 8 bases lay between the germline ends. The length of the CDR3 is 13 residues. Germline assignment: CDR1 GTSNPN and CDR2 SVGIG (reference sequence). The CDR3 spells CAWSPDVQETQYF. The CDR3 DNA reads as TGTGCCTGGAGTCCCGACGTCCAAGAGACCCAGTACTTC.

In nucleotides, the CDR3 is TGTGCCAGCTCTGCCCCCGGTCGACTCACTGAAGCTTTCTTT. This encodes CASSAPGRLTEAFF. The chain joins TRBV7-2 to TRBJ1-1; no firm D call. V lost 8 bases to trimming and J lost 4 bases, with 17 bases between them. The CDR3 is 14 residues long. The germline V gene encodes CDR1 SGHTA and CDR2 FQGNSA.

The chain employs TRBV30 and TRBJ2-2; 7 bases agree with TRBD1. The germline CDR1 and CDR2 sequences are GTSNPN and SVGIG (reference sequence). This CDR3 is 15 amino acids long. Germline trimming cut 2 bases from V and 1 base from J; bases unmatched to any gene: 4. The CDR3 loop reads CAWSTTGLNTGELFF. The CDR3, as DNA: TGTGCCTGGAGTACGACAGGGTTGAACACCGGGGAGCTGTTTTTT.

This clonotype was picked up a small number of times. This rearrangement joins TRBV4-3 to TRBJ2-1; no clear D. V dropped 4 bases and J dropped 5 bases, with 9 bases sitting between them. The CDR3 runs to 13 residues. Germline CDR1 reads LGHNA; CDR2 reads YSLEER. The CDR3 here is CASSRRVDNEQFF. CDR3 nucleotide sequence: TGCGCCAGCAGCCGGAGAGTGGACAATGAGCAGTTCTTC.

This clonotype was seen at least ten times. DNA of the CDR3: TGTGCCAGCAGTGAAGTGGGCTACGAGCAGTACTTC. As protein: CASSEVGYEQYF. This chain links TRBV6-2 or TRBV6-3 with TRBJ2-7; the D is unclear. CDR3 length: 12 amino acids. The germline CDR1 and CDR2 sequences are MNHEY and SVGEGT. The V gene lost 5 bases and the J gene lost 3 bases, with 8 bases spanning the gap.

This clonotype was seen at least ten times. The CDR3 coding sequence is TGTGCCAGCGTAAGACTAGCCTTAGGGAATGAGCAGTTCTTC. It encodes CASVRLALGNEQFF. This sequence joins TRBV2 and TRBJ2-1; TRBD2 aligns across 7 bases. The germline V gene has CDR1 SNHLY and CDR2 FYNNEI. Germline trimming cut 8 bases from V and 7 bases from J; bases unmatched to any gene: 11. This CDR3 is built from 14 residues.

This clonotype has at least ten counts. The V and J genes are TRBV29-1 and TRBJ2-1; D is perhaps TRBD2 (6 bases). The V end lost 0 bases, the J end lost 9 bases, and 15 bases lay between the germline ends. The CDR3 loop spans 14 amino acids. Germline CDR1 reads SQVTM; CDR2 reads ANQGSEA. The CDR3 is CSVEEKGPGGEQFF. CDR3 coding DNA: TGCAGCGTTGAAGAGAAGGGGCCCGGGGGTGAGCAGTTCTTC.

The rearrangement uses TRBV10-2 and TRBJ2-7; 9 bases are a match to TRBD2. Trimming at V came to 3 bases and at J to 6 bases, leaving 9 bases not matched to a gene. Germline V CDR1 and CDR2: WSHSY, SAAADI. The CDR3 extends over 15 amino acids. The CDR3 here is CASSDAGGPWGEQYF. Here the CDR3 DNA reads TGCGCCAGCAGTGATGCGGGAGGGCCCTGGGGCGAGCAGTACTTC.

This clonotype was counted a single time. A much larger clone differs from this one at a single base, so this may be a read error. The chain employs TRBV4-3 and TRBJ1-5; D perhaps matches TRBD1 (5 bases). In germline, CDR1 is LGHNA, CDR2 YSLEER. The CDR3 spans 15 residues. In DNA form, the CDR3 reads TGCGCCGGCAGCCAAGATTCCCAGGGCAGGCAGCCCCAGCATTTT. This gives the protein CAGSQDSQGRQPQHF.

Only a few counts were recorded for this clonotype. The CDR3 loop reads CASMGGGPYNEQFF. The CDR3 DNA reads as TGCGCCAGCATGGGGGGAGGGCCGTACAATGAGCAGTTCTTC. The J gene is TRBJ2-1, the V gene TRBV10-2; 7 bases are shared with TRBD2. Trimming at V came to 7 bases and at J to 4 bases, leaving 7 bases not matched to a gene. CDR3 length: 14 residues. Germline assignment: CDR1 WSHSY and CDR2 SAAADI.

In this sample, this clonotype turned up many times. The chain uses TRBV12-3 or TRBV12-4 and TRBJ1-4; D not certain. The germline V and J ends were trimmed by 11 bases and 4 bases, with 17 bases remaining between them. This CDR3 has 14 amino acids. The CDR3 DNA is TGTGCCTCCTGGGAAGGGTTGGATAATGAAAAACTGTTTTTT. It encodes CASWEGLDNEKLFF.

Ten or more counts support this clonotype. V is TRBV9 and J is TRBJ2-3, with D hard to call. The CDR3 spans 14 residues. Germline V lookup: CDR1 SGDLS, CDR2 YYNGEE. Trimming left V 4 bases short and J 1 base short, with 10 bases between. CDR3: CASSRLVGTDTQYF. The CDR3 bases are TGTGCCAGCAGCCGATTAGTCGGCACAGATACGCAGTATTTT.

This clonotype has at least ten counts. The V and J genes are TRBV20-1 and TRBJ2-2, with TRBD2 identical over 9 bases. The V segment lost 6 bases and the J segment 2 bases; nucleotides outside the gene matches: 4. The germline gives CDR1 DFQATT, CDR2 SNEGSKA (reference sequence). The CDR3 runs 14 residues. The DNA of the CDR3 is TGCAGTGCGGTTAGCGGGGGTAACACCGGGGAGCTGTTTTTT. Its protein is CSAVSGGNTGELFF.

This clonotype came up many times. The V and J genes are TRBV12-3 or TRBV12-4 and TRBJ2-3; D is undetermined. CDR3 size: 15 residues. V lost 2 bases to trimming and J lost 1 base, with 10 bases between them. Here the CDR3 DNA reads TGTGCCAGCAGTTTATCCCCTGAGGGCACAGATACGCAGTATTTT. Translation gives CASSLSPEGTDTQYF.

At least ten counts were recorded for this clonotype. The V gene is TRBV27, the J gene TRBJ2-1, with a possible D match to TRBD1 (5 bases). V was cut by 2 bases and J by 4 bases, with 15 bases left in between. CDR1 is MNHEY and CDR2 is SMNVEV in the germline V gene (reference sequence). The CDR3 loop spans 16 amino acids. The CDR3 DNA is TGTGCCAGCAGTTTAAATCAGGGCCTCGGTTACAATGAGCAGTTCTTC. It encodes CASSLNQGLGYNEQFF.

This clonotype was picked up one time. One junction end disagrees with the germline gene, perhaps due to a read error. The genes are TRBV3-1 and TRBJ2-2, with 7 bases identical to TRBD2. Germline values: CDR1 LGHDT, CDR2 YNNKEL (reference sequence). This CDR3 is built from 15 residues. The CDR3: CSSSLSGANTGELFF. The CDR3 region has the DNA TGCTCCAGCAGCCTAAGCGGGGCGAACACCGGGGAGCTGTTTTTT.

This clonotype appeared many times. This chain joins TRBV18 and TRBJ2-1, with 10 bases identical to TRBD2. Germline CDR1 reads KGHSH; CDR2 reads LQKENI. The CDR3 loop spans 17 amino acids. V lost 2 bases to trimming and J lost 4 bases; unmatched junction nucleotides: 8. CDR3 nucleotides: TGTGCCAGCTCACCATATGAAGCGGGAGGGCCATACAATGAGCAGTTCTTC. This encodes CASSPYEAGGPYNEQFF.

This clonotype was seen repeatedly, ten times or more. The gene calls are TRBV6-1 and TRBJ1-2, with D perhaps TRBD1 (5 bases). The germline gives CDR1 MNHNS, CDR2 SASEGT. Trimming pared 3 bases from V and 3 bases from J, leaving 11 bases between. There are 14 residues in the CDR3. CDR3 bases: TGTGCCAGCAGTGACGCTCAGGGTGACTATGGCTACACCTTC. Its translation is CASSDAQGDYGYTF.

This clonotype was counted ten times or more. This rearrangement joins TRBV2 to TRBJ2-1, with 7 bases lining up with TRBD2. This CDR3 region has 14 residues. Looked up from germline, CDR1 is SNHLY and CDR2 is FYNNEI. Germline trimming cut 8 bases from V and 8 bases from J; bases unmatched to any gene: 12. In DNA, the CDR3 is TGTGCCAGCCGAGAGCGGGGAGTTGCAGATGAGCAGTTCTTC. Translating it yields CASRERGVADEQFF.

This clonotype has ten or more counts. The chain has TRBV19 and TRBJ1-5, with 10 bases identical to TRBD1. The ends lost 3 bases at V and 5 bases at J; junction bases unmatched: 4. This CDR3 contains 15 residues. Germline V CDR1 and CDR2: LNHDA, SQIVND (reference sequence). CDR3 loop: CASSMGTGEYQPQHF. The DNA of the CDR3 is TGTGCCAGTAGTATGGGGACAGGGGAATATCAGCCCCAGCATTTT.

This chain joins TRBV5-4 and TRBJ2-5; tentatively, D is TRBD1 (6 bases). V was clipped by 3 bases and J by 3 bases, with 9 bases between them. Germline loops: CDR1 SGHNT, CDR2 YYREEE (reference sequence). The CDR3 extends over 13 amino acids. CDR3 in amino acids: CASSWGQEETQYF. In nucleotides, the CDR3 is TGTGCCAGCAGCTGGGGACAAGAAGAGACCCAGTACTTC.

In its sample, this clonotype was seen many times. The rearrangement uses TRBV12-3 or TRBV12-4 and TRBJ2-2; possible D gene TRBD1, 5 bases. The CDR3 is made up of 14 amino acids. The ends were cut back, 8 bases at V and 1 base at J, with 11 bases in the middle. CDR3: CASWITGNTGELFF. DNA for the CDR3: TGTGCCAGCTGGATTACAGGGAACACCGGGGAGCTGTTTTTT.

Ten or more counts support this clonotype. The chain is built from TRBV11-3 and TRBJ2-1; D perhaps matches TRBD2 (6 bases). CDR3 length: 13 residues. CDR1 and CDR2 (germline): SGHNT, YENEEA. The V end was cut by 5 bases, the J end by 5 bases, with 10 bases between. CDR3 DNA: TGTGCCAGCAGCCCTAGCGCGAACAATGAGCAGTTCTTC. Protein: CASSPSANNEQFF.

At least ten counts were recorded for this clonotype. The chain recombines TRBV6-1 with TRBJ1-2; D is uncertain. CDR1 and CDR2 from the germline V gene are MNHNS and SASEGT. This CDR3 is 14 amino acids long. The ends were cut back, 5 bases at V and 2 bases at J, with 12 bases in the middle. The DNA for the CDR3 is TGTGCCAGCAGTCCACTCGCCCAGAACTATGGCTACACCTTC. Its protein product is CASSPLAQNYGYTF.

The chain carries TRBV5-8 and TRBJ2-1, with 12 bases that match TRBD1. Germline V CDR1 and CDR2: SGHTS, YDEGEE. V was pared by 0 bases and J by 5 bases, with 6 bases of the junction left unmatched. The CDR3 has 17 residues. The CDR3 is CASSLAGTGGLDNEQFF. DNA of the CDR3: TGTGCCAGCAGCTTGGCCGGGACAGGGGGCCTAGACAATGAGCAGTTCTTC.

This clonotype has ten or more counts. The chain has TRBV18 and TRBJ2-7, with 11 bases lining up with TRBD1. The CDR3 runs 14 residues. V lost 3 bases and J lost 5; bases outside the gene matches: 3. The germline CDR1 and CDR2 sequences are KGHSH and LQKENI. The CDR3 sequence is CASSPMGQGDEQYF. Here the CDR3 DNA reads TGTGCCAGCTCACCTATGGGACAGGGGGACGAGCAGTACTTC.